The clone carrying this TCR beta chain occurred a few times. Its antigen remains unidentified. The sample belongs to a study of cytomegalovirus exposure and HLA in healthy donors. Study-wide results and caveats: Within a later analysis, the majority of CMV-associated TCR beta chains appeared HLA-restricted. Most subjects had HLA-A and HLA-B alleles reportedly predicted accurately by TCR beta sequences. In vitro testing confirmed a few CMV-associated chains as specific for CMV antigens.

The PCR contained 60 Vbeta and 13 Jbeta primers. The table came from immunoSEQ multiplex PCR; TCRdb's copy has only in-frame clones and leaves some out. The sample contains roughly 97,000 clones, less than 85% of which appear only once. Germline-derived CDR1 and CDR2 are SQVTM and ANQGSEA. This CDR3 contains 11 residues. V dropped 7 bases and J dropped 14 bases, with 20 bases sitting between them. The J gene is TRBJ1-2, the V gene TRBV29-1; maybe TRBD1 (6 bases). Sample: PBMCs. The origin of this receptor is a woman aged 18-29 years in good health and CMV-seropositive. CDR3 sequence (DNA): TGCAGCGACCTAGACAGGAGTTCTACGACCTTC. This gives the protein CSDLDRSSTTF.